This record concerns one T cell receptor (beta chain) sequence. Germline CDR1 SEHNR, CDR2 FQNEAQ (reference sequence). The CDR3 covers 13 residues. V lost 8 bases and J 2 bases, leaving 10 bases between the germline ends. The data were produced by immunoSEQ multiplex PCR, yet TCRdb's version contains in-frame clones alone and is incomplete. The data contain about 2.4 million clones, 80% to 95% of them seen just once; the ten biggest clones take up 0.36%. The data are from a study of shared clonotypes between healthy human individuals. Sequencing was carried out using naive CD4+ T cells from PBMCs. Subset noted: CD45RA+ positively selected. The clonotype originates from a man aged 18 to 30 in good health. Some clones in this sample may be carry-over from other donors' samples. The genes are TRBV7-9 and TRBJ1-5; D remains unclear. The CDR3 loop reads CASASGGNQPQHF. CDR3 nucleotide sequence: TGTGCCAGCGCCTCGGGAGGCAATCAGCCCCAGCATTTT.